This TCR beta chain comes out of a study of OX40 agonist ivuxolimab in advanced cancers. About the study: Treatment of patients was with ivuxolimab, an agonistic anti-OX40 (CD134) antibody. Notes on the study in general: Within 6 weeks, CD4+ and CD8+ blood T cells expanded clonally at 0.1 to 3.0 mg/kg. Patients with a partial response at 0.1-3.0 mg/kg had among the lowest clonal expansion.

Enrollment shut out patients with autoimmune disease history or systemic immunosuppression. As regards this clone: The antigen is not known.

The table came from immunoSEQ multiplex PCR; TCRdb's copy has only in-frame clones and leaves some out. The sample lists roughly 45,000 clones; about 81% were seen once. Germline V CDR1 and CDR2: SGHAT, FQNNGV. The CDR3 extends over 14 amino acids. V lost 7 bases and J lost 3, with 15 bases in between. The receptor's source is an adult with an advanced solid tumor such as melanoma, head and neck, liver or kidney cancer. The chain has TRBV11-2 and TRBJ1-2, with D possibly being TRBD1 (5 bases). The sequencing here drew on CD4+ or CD8+ T cells sorted from blood, taken in a trial of the OX40 agonist ivuxolimab. As DNA, the CDR3 is TGTGCCAGCACGACAGAGGTAGCAGACTATGGCTACACCTTC. Its protein is CASTTEVADYGYTF.